The 6 T cell receptor beta chains below all came from one sample that was sequenced in a study of PD-L1 blockade in urothelial cancer. Profiled with immunoSEQ multiplex PCR; TCRdb holds only in-frame clones, not every one. The table records tens of thousands of clones, nearly 90% of them present only once. Sequencing used PBMCs, obtained around atezolizumab (anti-PD-L1) treatment. These receptors were taken from a man in his 60s with urothelial cancer.

The chain couples TRBV19 to TRBJ2-3, with 14 bases that match TRBD2. This CDR3 contains 16 residues. The germline CDR1 and CDR2 sequences are LNHDA and SQIVND (reference sequence). Germline trimming cut 5 bases from V and 6 bases from J; bases unmatched to any gene: 7. The CDR3 spells CASSPRTSGGPDTQYF. The CDR3 nucleotides are TGTGCCAGTAGTCCGCGGACTAGCGGGGGGCCGGATACGCAGTATTTT.

V and J are TRBV19 and TRBJ1-5, with TRBD1 matching over 10 bases. Germline CDR1 reads LNHDA; CDR2 reads SQIVND (reference sequence). This CDR3 has 14 residues. V shed 5 bases, J shed 7 bases, and the junction held 5 bases outside the gene matches. CDR3 coding DNA: TGTGCCAGTAGTGTTGGGGACAGGGGCCAGCCCCAGCATTTT. Translation: CASSVGDRGQPQHF.

This clone was recorded a few times. The V gene is TRBV19, the J gene TRBJ1-1; 8 nucleotides line up with TRBD1. Germline values: CDR1 LNHDA, CDR2 SQIVND (reference sequence). The CDR3 is made up of 15 amino acids. V shed 6 bases, J shed 3 bases, and the junction held 9 bases outside the gene matches. The CDR3 here is CASSRQGMGDTEAFF. CDR3 in DNA: TGTGCCAGTAGCCGACAGGGGATGGGAGACACTGAAGCTTTCTTT.

The chain carries TRBV4-2 and TRBJ1-6, with TRBD1 matching 10 bases. The CDR3 is made up of 17 amino acids. V gave up 3 bases and J gave up 8 bases; unmatched junction bases: 10. Germline V CDR1 and CDR2: LGHNA, YNFKEQ. The CDR3 spells CASSQSAGQGVHSPLHF. CDR3 nucleotide sequence: TGTGCCAGCAGCCAGAGCGCTGGACAGGGGGTTCATTCACCCCTCCACTTT.

The CDR3 is CATSRGFTDTQYF. The CDR3 bases are TGTGCCACCAGCCGGGGGTTCACAGATACGCAGTATTTT. The J gene is TRBJ2-3, the V gene TRBV15; D perhaps matches TRBD2 (6 bases). Germline values: CDR1 LNHNV, CDR2 YYDKDF (reference sequence). The V end lost 5 bases, the J end lost 2 bases, and 8 bases lay between the germline ends. CDR3 length equals 13 residues.

Concerning this clone: The same CDR3 also results from other DNA sequences found in this sample. The chain couples TRBV11-3 to TRBJ1-2, with TRBD1 matching 9 bases. Germline assignment: CDR1 SGHNT and CDR2 YENEEA. This CDR3 is built from 15 residues. The V gene end was trimmed by 2 bases and the J gene end by 3 bases; junction bases not matched to a gene: 4. The DNA of the CDR3 is TGTGCCAGCAGCTTAACAGGGGGCGCGGACTATGGCTACACCTTC. Its protein is CASSLTGGADYGYTF.